The clone carrying this TCR beta chain was counted at least ten times. Its antigen remains unknown. Ophthalmopathy patients had Clinical Activity Score at least 3, NOSPECS grade at least 4, duration under 3 months. Clinical symptoms, serum thyroxine, TRAb, thyroid ultrasound and orbital computed tomography established diagnosis. The sample originates from a study of T cells in Graves' hyperthyroidism and ophthalmopathy. Amplified regions were TCR beta CDR3 sequences from RNA transcripts. Researchers ran a first-round RT-PCR on the TCR CDR3 using the HTBI primer set. MiXCR, applied by TCRdb to the multiplex PCR reads, yields one record per CDR3 protein. The table shows a few hundred thousand distinct CDR3 sequences, with roughly 15% occurring only once. Findings of the study overall: Ophthalmopathy was separated from stable hyperthyroidism by a 13 V-J model.

This TCR was sampled from a woman aged 25 to 39 with Graves' ophthalmopathy. Input material: blood.

The DNA for the CDR3 is TGTGCCAGCAGTTCACGGACCCTGGGGACCTTGGGCACCGGGGAGCTGTTTTTT. Its translation: CASSSRTLGTLGTGELFF. The V and J genes are TRBV12-3 or TRBV12-4 and TRBJ2-2; TRBD1 or TRBD2 may be the D gene (5 bases each). V was trimmed by 4 bases and J by 4 bases, leaving 22 bases between them. This CDR3 contains 18 residues.